These 25 T cell receptor beta chains were sequenced from one sample in a study of cytomegalovirus exposure and HLA in healthy donors. PCR amplification relied on 60 Vbeta primers (plus 13 Jbeta primers). The protocol was immunoSEQ multiplex PCR, while the TCRdb copy is restricted to in-frame clones and leaves out a portion. The table has some 160,000 clones, roughly 82% seen once. The sequencing sample was made of PBMCs. Source of these receptors: a woman younger than 45 in good health and CMV-seronegative.

The chain carries TRBV11-3 and TRBJ1-1, with 7 bases that match TRBD1. Germline values: CDR1 SGHNT, CDR2 YENEEA. The CDR3 has 13 amino acids. The V segment lost 3 bases and the J segment 5 bases; nucleotides outside the gene matches: 3. The CDR3 DNA is TGTGCCAGCAGCTTTGTACAGGGGACTGAAGCTTTCTTT. As protein: CASSFVQGTEAFF.

The rearrangement links TRBV6-1 to TRBJ2-1; D call uncertain. V gave up 5 bases and J gave up 0 bases, with 11 bases separating them. This CDR3 has 15 residues. The germline gives CDR1 MNHNS, CDR2 SASEGT. The CDR3 loop reads CASSLEPSSYNEQFF. In DNA form, the CDR3 reads TGTGCCAGCAGTCTAGAGCCTAGCTCCTACAATGAGCAGTTCTTC.

The chain recombines TRBV7-9 with TRBJ2-7, with 7 bases lining up with TRBD2. This CDR3 contains 15 residues. Trimming cost V 5 bases and J 0 bases; bases outside gene matches: 7. Germline V gives CDR1 SEHNR, CDR2 FQNEAQ (reference sequence). This CDR3 is CASSGSGASSYEQYF. CDR3 nucleotides: TGTGCCAGCAGCGGGAGCGGGGCGAGCTCCTACGAGCAGTACTTC.

This clone has a single count. J is TRBJ1-2 and V is TRBV2; 8 bases agree with TRBD1. The length of the CDR3 is 14 residues. Per germline, CDR1 SNHLY and CDR2 FYNNEI. V lost 5 bases, J lost 2 bases, and 4 bases stayed unmatched. The CDR3 sequence is CASSTQGANYGYTF. CDR3 in DNA: TGTGCCAGCAGTACTCAGGGGGCAAACTATGGCTACACCTTC.

The chain couples TRBV5-1 to TRBJ2-5; 8 bases line up with TRBD2. The CDR3 loop spans 15 amino acids. V shed 4 bases, J shed 0 bases, and the junction held 5 bases outside the gene matches. Germline loops: CDR1 SGHRS, CDR2 YFSETQ. CDR3: CASSSGSQYQETQYF. For the CDR3, the DNA is TGCGCCAGCAGCAGCGGGAGCCAATACCAAGAGACCCAGTACTTC.

This clone was observed a few times. V and J are TRBV29-1 and TRBJ2-3, with 12 bases lining up with TRBD2. Germline V gene sequence: CDR1 SQVTM, CDR2 ANQGSEA. This CDR3 is built from 15 residues. The V and J ends lost 6 bases and 1 base, in that order; junction bases with no gene match: 5. CDR3 DNA: TGCAGCGTCCCCCGACTAGCGGGGGGCACAGATACGCAGTATTTT. Residues: CSVPRLAGGTDTQYF.

This clone showed up just once. The chain recombines TRBV19 with TRBJ2-7, with 7 bases lining up with TRBD1. This CDR3 has 14 residues. Looked up from germline, CDR1 is LNHDA and CDR2 is SQIVND (reference sequence). Germline trimming cut 3 bases from V and 5 bases from J; bases unmatched to any gene: 7. CDR3 sequence reads: CASSIIWDSNEQYF. Here the CDR3 DNA reads TGTGCCAGTAGTATCATCTGGGACAGCAACGAGCAGTACTTC.

This clone was picked up one time. The V gene is TRBV7-2, the J gene TRBJ2-7; 7 positions agree with TRBD2. This CDR3 region has 17 residues. V lost 3 bases, J lost 0 bases, and 11 bases stayed unmatched. Germline V CDR1 and CDR2: SGHTA, FQGNSA. The CDR3 coding sequence is TGTGCCAGCAGCTTGCCCTCAAGCGGGAAGAGCTCCTACGAGCAGTACTTC. This sequence encodes CASSLPSSGKSSYEQYF. Drawing the rest from reference TRBV7-2 and TRBJ2-7, the complete variable domain is GAGVSQSPSNKVTEKGKDVELRCDPISGHTALYWYRQSLGQGLEFLIYFQGNSAPDKSGLPSDRFSAERTGGSVSTLTIQRTQQEDSAVYLCASSLPSSGKSSYEQYFGPGTRLTVT.

The chain combines TRBV19 with TRBJ2-5; 10 nucleotides agree with TRBD2. V lost 4 bases and J lost 0; bases outside the gene matches: 11. The CDR3 has 18 residues. Germline V gene data show CDR1 as LNHDA and CDR2 as SQIVND (reference sequence). The CDR3 here is CASSTRFGTSVYQETQYF. CDR3 sequence (DNA): TGTGCCAGTAGTACCCGATTCGGGACTAGCGTGTACCAAGAGACCCAGTACTTC.

This chain links TRBV13 with TRBJ2-3, with D perhaps matching TRBD1 (6 bases). The V gene lost 0 bases and the J gene lost 4 bases, with 14 bases spanning the gap. CDR3 length: 16 residues. Germline V lookup: CDR1 PRHDT, CDR2 FYEKMQ (reference sequence). CDR3 protein: CASSLGGRGIPDTQYF. The CDR3 nucleotides are TGTGCCAGCAGCTTAGGAGGCAGGGGCATCCCAGATACGCAGTATTTT. The whole variable domain, filled in from reference TRBV13 and TRBJ2-3, reads AAGVIQSPRHLIKEKRETATLKCYPIPRHDTVYWYQQGPGQDPQFLISFYEKMQSDKGSIPDRFSAQQFSDYHSELNMSSLELGDSALYFCASSLGGRGIPDTQYFGPGTRLTVL.

This clone was counted only a few times. V gene TRBV11-3 combines with J gene TRBJ1-2; the match to TRBD1 covers 10 bases. Germline lookup yields CDR1 SGHNT and CDR2 YENEEA. The CDR3 has 15 amino acids. Unmatched junction bases numbered 5, after V lost 0 bases and J lost 7 bases. The CDR3 reads CASSLEGQGVGGYTF. The CDR3 DNA follows: TGTGCCAGCAGCTTAGAAGGACAGGGGGTGGGTGGCTACACCTTC.

The chain combines TRBV6-5 with TRBJ2-1; 7 positions match TRBD2. Germline V gene sequence: CDR1 MNHEY, CDR2 SVGAGI. The CDR3 length is 15 residues. V lost 0 bases and J lost 4; bases outside the gene matches: 3. CDR3 sequence reads: CASSYSTSVYNEQFF. As DNA, the CDR3 is TGTGCCAGCAGTTACTCTACTAGCGTATACAATGAGCAGTTCTTC.

The CDR3 region is CASSLGLAGGQETQYF. CDR3 sequence (DNA): TGTGCCAGCAGCCTAGGACTAGCGGGGGGCCAAGAGACCCAGTACTTC. The chain has TRBV27 and TRBJ2-5, with TRBD2 identical over 14 bases. Trimming cost V 6 bases and J 1 base; bases outside gene matches: 4. The germline CDR1 and CDR2 sequences are MNHEY and SMNVEV (reference sequence). The CDR3 runs 16 residues.

CDR3 residues: CASSLAVAGDQETQYF. The CDR3 nucleotides are TGCGCCAGCAGCTTAGCCGTAGCGGGGGACCAAGAGACCCAGTACTTC. The V and J genes are TRBV5-1 and TRBJ2-5, with 9 bases lining up with TRBD2. Trimming took 2 bases from V and 0 from J; bases not matched to a gene: 5. CDR1 is SGHRS, CDR2 YFSETQ, per germline. This CDR3 comprises 16 residues.

The V gene is TRBV5-1, the J gene TRBJ2-2, with D maybe TRBD2 (5 bases). This CDR3 comprises 14 residues. V lost 0 bases and J 3 bases, leaving 6 bases between the germline ends. Germline values: CDR1 SGHRS, CDR2 YFSETQ. The CDR3 region is CASSLAGYTGELFF. DNA of the CDR3: TGCGCCAGCAGCTTGGCGGGGTACACCGGGGAGCTGTTTTTT.

The rearrangement uses TRBV6-4 and TRBJ2-1; D possibly corresponds to TRBD2 (6 bases). CDR1 is MRHNA, CDR2 SNTAGT, per germline. V lost 2 bases, J lost 0 bases, and 11 bases lay in between. The CDR3 has 16 residues. For the CDR3, the DNA is TGTGCCAGCAGTGACCGACGGGGGAGCTCCTACAATGAGCAGTTCTTC. Translation: CASSDRRGSSYNEQFF.

The V call is TRBV5-1, the J call TRBJ1-2; 9 positions match TRBD1. CDR1 is SGHRS and CDR2 is YFSETQ in the germline V gene. The V and J ends lost 0 bases and 10 bases, in that order; junction bases with no gene match: 7. The CDR3 is made up of 14 amino acids. DNA of the CDR3: TGCGCCAGCAGCTTGGGACAGGGGGATGGTGACTACACCTTC. It translates to CASSLGQGDGDYTF.

The rearrangement joins TRBV18 to TRBJ2-2, with 7 bases fitting TRBD1. The CDR3 loop spans 17 amino acids. Germline V gene sequence: CDR1 KGHSH, CDR2 LQKENI. V shed 1 base, J shed 1 base, and the junction held 6 bases outside the gene matches. CDR3 nucleotides: TGTGCCAGCTCACCACAATCGACAGGGATGAACACCGGGGAGCTGTTTTTT. Encoded protein: CASSPQSTGMNTGELFF.

The rearrangement links TRBV27 to TRBJ2-5; 9 positions agree with TRBD1. Germline assignment: CDR1 MNHEY and CDR2 SMNVEV (reference sequence). The CDR3 totals 14 residues. Unmatched junction bases numbered 5, after V lost 7 bases and J lost 2 bases. The chain's CDR3 is CASKRQGVQETQYF. The CDR3 DNA follows: TGTGCCAGCAAAAGACAGGGGGTACAAGAGACCCAGTACTTC.

This chain connects TRBV2 to TRBJ2-1, with D uncertain. Per germline, CDR1 SNHLY and CDR2 FYNNEI. Trimming took 5 bases from V and 10 from J, leaving 9 bases between them. The CDR3 runs to 11 residues. This chain's CDR3 is CASSNSREQFF. The CDR3 DNA follows: TGTGCCAGCAGTAACAGCCGAGAGCAGTTCTTC.

The V and J genes are TRBV2 and TRBJ2-1, with D perhaps matching TRBD2 (5 bases). Germline CDR1 and CDR2: SNHLY and FYNNEI. The germline V and J ends were trimmed by 3 bases and 6 bases, with 12 bases remaining between them. The CDR3 length is 14 residues. CDR3 region: CASSDISRGNEQFF. The CDR3 DNA reads TGTGCCAGCAGTGACATTAGCCGGGGCAATGAGCAGTTCTTC.

This rearrangement joins TRBV29-1 to TRBJ1-2, with D perhaps TRBD1 (6 bases). Trimming took 6 bases from V and 4 from J, leaving 18 bases between them. Germline V gives CDR1 SQVTM, CDR2 ANQGSEA. The CDR3 has 14 residues. DNA of the CDR3: TGCAGCGTGACACAGGGCCCCTCGAGCTATGGCTACACCTTC. Its protein product is CSVTQGPSSYGYTF.

V is TRBV11-2 and J is TRBJ1-1, with TRBD1 as a possible D gene (5 bases). This CDR3 is 15 amino acids long. V shed 1 base and J shed 1 base, with 10 bases lying between them. The germline CDR1 and CDR2 sequences are SGHAT and FQNNGV. The CDR3 DNA reads TGTGCCAGCAGCTTAGTCCGGGGGAGGAACACTGAAGCTTTCTTT. This sequence encodes CASSLVRGRNTEAFF.

The chain couples TRBV11-3 to TRBJ1-1, with TRBD1 matching 10 bases. V shed 3 bases, J shed 0 bases, and the junction held 4 bases outside the gene matches. The germline V gene encodes CDR1 SGHNT and CDR2 YENEEA. The CDR3 has 16 amino acids. DNA for the CDR3: TGTGCCAGCAGCTTGGGGACAGGGGCTATGAACACTGAAGCTTTCTTT. Amino acids: CASSLGTGAMNTEAFF.

J is TRBJ1-1 and V is TRBV11-2; D remains unclear. V dropped 3 bases and J dropped 0 bases, with 5 bases sitting between them. CDR1 and CDR2 (germline): SGHAT, FQNNGV. CDR3 length equals 13 residues. The CDR3 region is CASSFRMNTEAFF. Written as DNA, the CDR3 is TGTGCCAGCAGCTTTCGTATGAACACTGAAGCTTTCTTT.